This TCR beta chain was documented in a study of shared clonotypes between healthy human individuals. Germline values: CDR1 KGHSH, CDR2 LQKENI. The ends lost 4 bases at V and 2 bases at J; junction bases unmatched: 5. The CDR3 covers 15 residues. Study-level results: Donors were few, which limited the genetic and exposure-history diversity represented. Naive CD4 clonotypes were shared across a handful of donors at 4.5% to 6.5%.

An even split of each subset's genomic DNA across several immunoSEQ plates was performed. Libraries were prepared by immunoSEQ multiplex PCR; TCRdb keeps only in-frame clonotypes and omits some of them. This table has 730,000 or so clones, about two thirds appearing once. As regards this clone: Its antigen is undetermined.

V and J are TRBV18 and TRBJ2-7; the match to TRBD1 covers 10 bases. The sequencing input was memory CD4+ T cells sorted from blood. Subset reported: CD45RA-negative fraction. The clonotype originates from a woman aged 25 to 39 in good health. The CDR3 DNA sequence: TGTGCCAGCTCACTAGGGGACAGGGGTACCTACGAGCAGTACTTC. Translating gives CASSLGDRGTYEQYF.